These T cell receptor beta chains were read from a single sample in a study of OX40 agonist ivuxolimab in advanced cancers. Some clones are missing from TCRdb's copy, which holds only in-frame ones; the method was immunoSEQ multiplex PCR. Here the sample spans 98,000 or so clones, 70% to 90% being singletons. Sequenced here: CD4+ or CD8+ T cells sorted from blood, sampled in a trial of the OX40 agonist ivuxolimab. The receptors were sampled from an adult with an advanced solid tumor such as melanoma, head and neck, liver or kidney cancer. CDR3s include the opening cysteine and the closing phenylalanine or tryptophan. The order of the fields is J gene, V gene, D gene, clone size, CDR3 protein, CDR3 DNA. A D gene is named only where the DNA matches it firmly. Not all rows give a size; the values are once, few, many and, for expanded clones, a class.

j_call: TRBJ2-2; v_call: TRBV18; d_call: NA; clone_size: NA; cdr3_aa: CASSPREGSATGELFF; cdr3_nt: TGTGCCAGCTCACCACGAGAGGGGTCGGCTACCGGGGAGCTGTTTTTT
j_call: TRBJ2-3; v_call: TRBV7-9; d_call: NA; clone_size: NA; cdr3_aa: CASSSSSTGRTDTQYF; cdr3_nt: TGTGCCAGCAGCTCTAGCTCAACGGGGAGGACAGATACGCAGTATTTT
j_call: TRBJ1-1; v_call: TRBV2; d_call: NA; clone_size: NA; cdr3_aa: CASSGGGSEAFF; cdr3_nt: TGTGCCAGCAGTGGTGGGGGGAGTGAAGCTTTCTTT
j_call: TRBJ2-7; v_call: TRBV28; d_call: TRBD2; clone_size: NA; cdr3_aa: CASSSFSSGTINLQYF; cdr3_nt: TGTGCCAGCAGTTCCTTTTCTAGCGGGACGATAAATCTACAGTACTTC
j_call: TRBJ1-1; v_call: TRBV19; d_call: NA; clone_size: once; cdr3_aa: CASSITEQTTEAFF; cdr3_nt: TGTGCCAGTAGTATTACTGAGCAGACTACTGAAGCTTTCTTT
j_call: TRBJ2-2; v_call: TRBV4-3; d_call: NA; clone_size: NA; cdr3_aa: CASRQTGTVGTGELFF; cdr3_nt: TGCGCCAGCAGGCAGACTGGGACGGTCGGCACCGGGGAGCTGTTTTTT
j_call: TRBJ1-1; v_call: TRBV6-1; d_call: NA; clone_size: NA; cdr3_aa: CASSVTGIGTEAFF; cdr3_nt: TGTGCCAGCAGTGTTACAGGGATAGGCACTGAAGCTTTCTTT
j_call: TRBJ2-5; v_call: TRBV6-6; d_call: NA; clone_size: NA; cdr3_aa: CASSRSRETQYF; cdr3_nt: TGTGCCAGCAGCAGGAGTCGAGAGACCCAGTACTTC
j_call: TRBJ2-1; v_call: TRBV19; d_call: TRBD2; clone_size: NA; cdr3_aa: CASSFAGTSGLWEQFF; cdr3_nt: TGTGCCAGTAGTTTTGCCGGGACTAGCGGCCTATGGGAGCAGTTCTTC
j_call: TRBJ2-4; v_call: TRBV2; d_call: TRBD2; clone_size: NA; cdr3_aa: CASSGGLAGGPGKNIQYF; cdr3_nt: TGTGCCAGCAGTGGAGGACTAGCGGGAGGGCCGGGCAAAAACATTCAGTACTTC
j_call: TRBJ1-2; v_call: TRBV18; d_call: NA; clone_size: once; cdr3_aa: CASSPQGPRDGYTF; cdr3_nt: TGTGCCAGCTCACCCCAGGGGCCTCGGGACGGCTACACCTTC
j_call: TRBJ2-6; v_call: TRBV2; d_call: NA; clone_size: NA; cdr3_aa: CASSDVDSGANVLTF; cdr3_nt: TGTGCCAGCAGTGATGTTGACTCTGGGGCCAACGTCCTGACTTTC
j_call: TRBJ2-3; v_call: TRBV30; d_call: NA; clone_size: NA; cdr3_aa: CAWSVLSGTSTDTQYF; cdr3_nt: TGTGCCTGGAGTGTACTGAGCGGCACTAGCACAGATACGCAGTATTTT
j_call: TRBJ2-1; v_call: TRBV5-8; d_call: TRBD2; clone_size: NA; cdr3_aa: CASGSGIYNEQFF; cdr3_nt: TGTGCCAGCGGAAGCGGGATCTACAATGAGCAGTTCTTC
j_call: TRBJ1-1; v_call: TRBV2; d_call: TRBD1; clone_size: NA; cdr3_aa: CALGGRGLTEAFF; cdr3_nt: TGTGCCCTCGGGGGTAGGGGGCTGACTGAAGCTTTCTTT
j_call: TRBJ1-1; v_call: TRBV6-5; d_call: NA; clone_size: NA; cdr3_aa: CASSKVANTEAFF; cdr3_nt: TGTGCCAGCAGTAAGGTGGCGAACACTGAAGCTTTCTTT
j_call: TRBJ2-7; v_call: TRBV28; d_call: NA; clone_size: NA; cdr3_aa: CASRGSGEPSYEQYF; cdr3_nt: TGTGCCAGCAGAGGCTCAGGGGAACCCTCCTACGAGCAGTACTTC
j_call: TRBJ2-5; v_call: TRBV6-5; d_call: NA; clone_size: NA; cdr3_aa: CASSYSQVQETQHF; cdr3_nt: TGTGCCAGCAGTTACAGCCAGGTACAAGAGACCCAGCACTTC
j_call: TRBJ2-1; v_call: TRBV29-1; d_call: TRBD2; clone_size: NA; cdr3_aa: CSVPGLGFYNEQFF; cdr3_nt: TGCAGCGTCCCGGGACTAGGTTTTTACAATGAGCAGTTCTTC
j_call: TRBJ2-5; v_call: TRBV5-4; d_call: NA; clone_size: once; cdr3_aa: CASSSGGGETQYF; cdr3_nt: TGTGCCAGCAGCTCGGGCGGCGGTGAGACCCAGTACTTC
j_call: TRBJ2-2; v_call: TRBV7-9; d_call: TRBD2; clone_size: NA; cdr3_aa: CASNLIAGGLTGELFF; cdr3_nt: TGTGCCAGCAACCTAATAGCGGGAGGCCTCACCGGGGAGCTGTTTTTT
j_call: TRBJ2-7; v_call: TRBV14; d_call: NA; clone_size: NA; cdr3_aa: CASSPQGLGYEQYF; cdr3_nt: TGTGCCAGCAGCCCCCAGGGACTCGGCTACGAGCAGTACTTC
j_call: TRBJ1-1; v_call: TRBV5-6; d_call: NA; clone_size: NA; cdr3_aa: CASTLRGPGAEAFF; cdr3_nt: TGTGCCAGCACCCTTAGAGGGCCTGGGGCTGAAGCTTTCTTT
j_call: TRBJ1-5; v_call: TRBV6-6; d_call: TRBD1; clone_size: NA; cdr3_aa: CASSDTGDGQPQHF; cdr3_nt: TGTGCCAGCAGTGACACAGGGGACGGTCAGCCCCAGCATTTT